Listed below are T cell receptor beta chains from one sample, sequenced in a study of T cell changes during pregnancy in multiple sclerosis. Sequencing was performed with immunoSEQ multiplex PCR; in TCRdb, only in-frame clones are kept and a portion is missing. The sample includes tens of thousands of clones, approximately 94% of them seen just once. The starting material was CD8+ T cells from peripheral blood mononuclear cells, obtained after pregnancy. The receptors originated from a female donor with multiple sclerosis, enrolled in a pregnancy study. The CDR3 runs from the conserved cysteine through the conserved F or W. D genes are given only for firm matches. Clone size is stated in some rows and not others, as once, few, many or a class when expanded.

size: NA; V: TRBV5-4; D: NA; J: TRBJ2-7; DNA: TGTGCCAGCAGCAGGGGGTACGAGCAGTACTTC; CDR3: CASSRGYEQYF
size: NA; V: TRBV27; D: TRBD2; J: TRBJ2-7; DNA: TGTGCCAGCAGCTATCTAGCGGGAGGGACCTACGAGCAGTACTTC; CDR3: CASSYLAGGTYEQYF
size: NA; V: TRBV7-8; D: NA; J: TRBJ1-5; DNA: TGTGCCAGCAGCTTAGGCACAGGCGATTATAGCAATCAGCCCCAGCATTTT; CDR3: CASSLGTGDYSNQPQHF
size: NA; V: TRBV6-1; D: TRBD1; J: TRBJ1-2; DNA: TGTGCCGTTGGACAGGGGAGGGGCTATGGCTACACCTTC; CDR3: CAVGQGRGYGYTF
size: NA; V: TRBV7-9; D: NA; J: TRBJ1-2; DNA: TGTGCCAGCAGCCAGGTCCCCGGTGCTGGCTACACCTTC; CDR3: CASSQVPGAGYTF
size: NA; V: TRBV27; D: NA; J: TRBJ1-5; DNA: TGTGCCAGCAGTCGAGGGTTCTATAGCAATCAGCCCCAGCATTTT; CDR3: CASSRGFYSNQPQHF
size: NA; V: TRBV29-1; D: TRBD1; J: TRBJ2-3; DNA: TGCAGCGTCCGCGGACAGGGTGGGGCAGATACGCAGTATTTT; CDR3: CSVRGQGGADTQYF
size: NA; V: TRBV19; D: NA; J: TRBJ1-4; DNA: TGTGCCAGTGGACCGACAGCCTGGAGGGGAACAACTAATGAAAAACTGTTTTTT; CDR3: CASGPTAWRGTTNEKLFF
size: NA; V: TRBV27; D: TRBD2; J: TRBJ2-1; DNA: TGTGCCAGCAGTTTACTAGCGGGTTACAATGAGCAGTTCTTC; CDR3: CASSLLAGYNEQFF
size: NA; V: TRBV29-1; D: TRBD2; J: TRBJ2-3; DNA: TGCAGCGTCCTCGGGACTAGCTGGGGAACTAGCACAGATACGCAGTATTTT; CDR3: CSVLGTSWGTSTDTQYF
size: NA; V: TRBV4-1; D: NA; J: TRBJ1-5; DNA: TGCGCCAGCAGCCTCGGACAGATTAATCAGCCCCAGCATTTT; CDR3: CASSLGQINQPQHF
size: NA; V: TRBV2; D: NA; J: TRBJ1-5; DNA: TGTGCCAGCAGTGAAATCGGGCAGCCCCAGCATTTT; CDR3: CASSEIGQPQHF
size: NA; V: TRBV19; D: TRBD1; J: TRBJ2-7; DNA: TGTGCCAGTAGTAAGGGACAGGTAGACTACGAGCAGTACTTC; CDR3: CASSKGQVDYEQYF
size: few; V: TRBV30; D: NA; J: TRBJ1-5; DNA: TGTGCCTGGAGTGTATCAGGGAATCAGCCCCAGCATTTT; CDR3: CAWSVSGNQPQHF
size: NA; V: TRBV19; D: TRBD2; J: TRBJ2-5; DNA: TGTGCCAGTAGTATAGGCGGGGGTATTAGGGAGACCCAGTACTTC; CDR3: CASSIGGGIRETQYF
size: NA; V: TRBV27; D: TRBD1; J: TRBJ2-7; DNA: TGTGCCAGCAGTTTCGGACAGGGGTCCTACGAGCAGTACTTC; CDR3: CASSFGQGSYEQYF
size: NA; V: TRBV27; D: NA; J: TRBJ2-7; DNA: TGTGCCAGCAGACAAGGGGTGGCCTACGAGCAGTACTTC; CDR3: CASRQGVAYEQYF
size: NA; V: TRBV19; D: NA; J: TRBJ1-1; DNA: TGTGCCAGTAGTTGGAGCTCTGAAGCTTTCTTT; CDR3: CASSWSSEAFF
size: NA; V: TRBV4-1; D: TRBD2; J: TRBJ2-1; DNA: TGCGCCAGCAGCCAAGGCCTCCCGGGACTAGCGGGAGTCAATGAGCAGTTCTTC; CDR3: CASSQGLPGLAGVNEQFF
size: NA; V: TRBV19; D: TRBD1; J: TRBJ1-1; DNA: TGTGCCAGTAGACACGGACAGGGTGGGAACACTGAAGCTTTCTTT; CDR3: CASRHGQGGNTEAFF
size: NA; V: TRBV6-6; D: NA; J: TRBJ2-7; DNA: TGTGCCAGCAGTTACTCGCGGCGGGAGCAGTACTTC; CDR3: CASSYSRREQYF
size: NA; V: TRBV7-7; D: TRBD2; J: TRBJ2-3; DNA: TGTGCCAGCAGCTCGGGACTAGCGGGATCGGCAGATACGCAGTATTTT; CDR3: CASSSGLAGSADTQYF
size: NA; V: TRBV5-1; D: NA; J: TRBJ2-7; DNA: TGCGCCAGCAGCTTGTACGGAGGCCCTGCCTACGAGCAGTACTTC; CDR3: CASSLYGGPAYEQYF
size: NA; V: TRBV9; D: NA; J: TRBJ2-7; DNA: TGTGCCAGCGGGGCTGGGACCTACGAGCAGTACTTC; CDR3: CASGAGTYEQYF
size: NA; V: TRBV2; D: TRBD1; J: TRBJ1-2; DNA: TGTGCCAGCAGGGTTTATTCGACAGGGCCCCCTGGCTACACCTTC; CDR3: CASRVYSTGPPGYTF
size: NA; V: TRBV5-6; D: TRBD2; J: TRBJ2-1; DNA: TGTGCCAGCGGCCGCAACCCGGGACTAGCCGGCAATGAGCAGTTCTTC; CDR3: CASGRNPGLAGNEQFF
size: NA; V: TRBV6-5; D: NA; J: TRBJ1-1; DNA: TGTGCCAGCAGTTACGGGGCCGGTGGCACTGAAGCTTTCTTT; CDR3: CASSYGAGGTEAFF
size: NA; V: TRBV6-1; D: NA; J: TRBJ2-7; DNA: TGTGCCAGCAGTGACATTTTGGGCAGCGGTTACTACGAGCAGTACTTC; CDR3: CASSDILGSGYYEQYF
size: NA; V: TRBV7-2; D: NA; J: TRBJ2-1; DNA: TGTGCCAGCAGCACTTCGGACAGTAGATACAATGAGCAGTTCTTC; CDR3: CASSTSDSRYNEQFF
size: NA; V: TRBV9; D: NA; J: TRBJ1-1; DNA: TGTGCCAGCAGCGCGTGGGAGGACACTGAAGCTTTCTTT; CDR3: CASSAWEDTEAFF
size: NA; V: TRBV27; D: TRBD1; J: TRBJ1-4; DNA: TGTGCCAGCAGTCAGACAGGGGATAATGAAAAACTGTTTTTT; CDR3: CASSQTGDNEKLFF
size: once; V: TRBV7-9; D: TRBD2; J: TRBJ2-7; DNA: TGTGCCAGCAGCCCCCCAGCGGGGGCCTACGAGCAGTACTTC; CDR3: CASSPPAGAYEQYF
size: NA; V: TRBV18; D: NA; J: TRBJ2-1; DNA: TGTGCCAGCTCACCTTCCCCTTTCCGGACAGCTGAATACAATGAGCAGTTCTTC; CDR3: CASSPSPFRTAEYNEQFF
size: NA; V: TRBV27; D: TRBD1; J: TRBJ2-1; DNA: TGTGCCAGCAGTCCCAACCGGGACAGGGGGTTGAATGAGCAGTTCTTC; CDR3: CASSPNRDRGLNEQFF
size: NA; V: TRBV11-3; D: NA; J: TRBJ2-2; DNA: TGTGCCAGCAGCTTACTATGGGGCGCGACAGGGGAGGGCACCGGGGAGCTGTTTTTT; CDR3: CASSLLWGATGEGTGELFF
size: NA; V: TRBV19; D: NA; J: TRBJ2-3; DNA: TGTGCCAGAAGAACCGGGACACAGAGATGGGATACGCAGTATTTT; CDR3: CARRTGTQRWDTQYF
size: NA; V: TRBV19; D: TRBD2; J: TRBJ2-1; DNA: TGTGCCAGTAGGATCGGGACTAGCGGATACAATGAGCAGTTCTTC; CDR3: CASRIGTSGYNEQFF
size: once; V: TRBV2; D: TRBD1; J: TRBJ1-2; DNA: TGTGCCAGCAGCTCCGGGACAGCCTTTCCCTTC; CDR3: CASSSGTAFPF
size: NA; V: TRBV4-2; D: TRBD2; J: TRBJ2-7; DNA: TGTGCCAGCAGCCAAGAAGCGGGAGGAGTCTCCGAGCAGTACTTC; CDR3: CASSQEAGGVSEQYF
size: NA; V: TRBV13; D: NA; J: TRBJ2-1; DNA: TGTGCCAGCAGCTTAGCGGTTTCCTACAATGAGCAGTTCTTC; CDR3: CASSLAVSYNEQFF
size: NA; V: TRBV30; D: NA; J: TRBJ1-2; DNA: TGTGCCTGGAGTGTGGCGGTGAACTATGGCTACACCTTC; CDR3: CAWSVAVNYGYTF
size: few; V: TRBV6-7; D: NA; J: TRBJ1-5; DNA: TGTGCCAGCGTACAAACAGGGTTTCCACAGCAGCCCCAGCATTTT; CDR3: CASVQTGFPQQPQHF
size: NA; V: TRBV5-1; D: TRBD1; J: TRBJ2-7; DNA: TGCGCCAGCAGCTTGGCAGGGGGCCTCCCCTACGAGCAGTACTTC; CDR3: CASSLAGGLPYEQYF
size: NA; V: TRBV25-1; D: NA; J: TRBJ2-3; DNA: TGTGCCAGCAGTGATCTAGATACGCAGTATTTT; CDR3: CASSDLDTQYF